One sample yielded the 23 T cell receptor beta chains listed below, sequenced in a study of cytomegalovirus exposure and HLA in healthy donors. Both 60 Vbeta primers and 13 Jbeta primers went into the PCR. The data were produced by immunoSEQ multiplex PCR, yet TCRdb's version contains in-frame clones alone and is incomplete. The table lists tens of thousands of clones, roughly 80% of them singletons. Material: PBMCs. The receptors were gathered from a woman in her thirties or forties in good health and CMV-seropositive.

This CDR3 is CASSLARGTRTEQYF. The CDR3 DNA reads as TGTGCCAGCAGCTTAGCTCGGGGAACGAGGACGGAGCAGTACTTC. The rearrangement uses TRBV7-2 and TRBJ2-7; D perhaps matches TRBD2 (5 bases). Trimming removed 0 bases at V and 7 bases at J, with 16 bases between. Germline V gene lookup returns CDR1 SGHTA and CDR2 FQGNSA. The CDR3 runs 15 residues.

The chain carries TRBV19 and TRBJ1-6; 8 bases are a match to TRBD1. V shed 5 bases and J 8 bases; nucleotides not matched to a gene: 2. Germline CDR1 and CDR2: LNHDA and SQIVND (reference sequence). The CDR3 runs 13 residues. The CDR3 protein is CASSGQGHSPLHF. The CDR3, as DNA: TGTGCCAGTAGTGGACAGGGCCATTCACCCCTCCACTTT.

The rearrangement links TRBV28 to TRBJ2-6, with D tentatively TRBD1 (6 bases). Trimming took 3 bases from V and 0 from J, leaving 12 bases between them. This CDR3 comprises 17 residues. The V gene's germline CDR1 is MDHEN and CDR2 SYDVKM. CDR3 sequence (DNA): TGTGCCAGCAGTTTGGGGGCTGGGATCTCTGGGGCCAACGTCCTGACTTTC. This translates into CASSLGAGISGANVLTF.

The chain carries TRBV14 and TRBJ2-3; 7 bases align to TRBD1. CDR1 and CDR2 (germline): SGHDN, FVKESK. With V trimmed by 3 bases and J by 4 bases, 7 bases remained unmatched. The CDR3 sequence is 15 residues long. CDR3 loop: CASSQTNRGADTQYF. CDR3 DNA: TGTGCCAGCAGCCAGACAAACAGGGGAGCAGATACGCAGTATTTT.

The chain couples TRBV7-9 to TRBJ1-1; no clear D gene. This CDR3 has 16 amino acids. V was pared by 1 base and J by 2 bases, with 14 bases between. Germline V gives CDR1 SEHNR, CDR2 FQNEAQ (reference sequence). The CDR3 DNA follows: TGTGCCAGCAGCTTAGGCGTTCTTCTCCAAAACACTGAAGCTTTCTTT. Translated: CASSLGVLLQNTEAFF. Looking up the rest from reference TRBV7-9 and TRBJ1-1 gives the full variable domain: DTGVSQNPRHKITKRGQNVTFRCDPISEHNRLYWYRQTLGQGPEFLTYFQNEAQLEKSRLLSDRFSAERPKGSFSTLEIQRTEQGDSAMYLCASSLGVLLQNTEAFFGQGTRLTVV.

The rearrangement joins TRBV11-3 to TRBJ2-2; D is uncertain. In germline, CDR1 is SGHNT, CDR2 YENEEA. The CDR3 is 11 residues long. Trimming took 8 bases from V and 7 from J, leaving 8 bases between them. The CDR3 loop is CASAWSGELFF. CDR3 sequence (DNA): TGTGCCAGCGCCTGGAGCGGGGAGCTGTTTTTT.

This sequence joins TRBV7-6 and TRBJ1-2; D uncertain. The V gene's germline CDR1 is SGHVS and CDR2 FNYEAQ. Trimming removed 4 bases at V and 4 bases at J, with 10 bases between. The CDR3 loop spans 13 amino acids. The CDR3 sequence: CASSSIVPYGYTF. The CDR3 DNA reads TGTGCCAGCAGCTCAATTGTCCCCTATGGCTACACCTTC.

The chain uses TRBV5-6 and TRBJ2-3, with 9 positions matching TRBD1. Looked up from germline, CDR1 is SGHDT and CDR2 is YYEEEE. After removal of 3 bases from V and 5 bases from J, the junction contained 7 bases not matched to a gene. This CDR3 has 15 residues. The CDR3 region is CASSSPGQGGDTQYF. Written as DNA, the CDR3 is TGTGCCAGCAGCTCGCCGGGACAGGGTGGAGATACGCAGTATTTT.

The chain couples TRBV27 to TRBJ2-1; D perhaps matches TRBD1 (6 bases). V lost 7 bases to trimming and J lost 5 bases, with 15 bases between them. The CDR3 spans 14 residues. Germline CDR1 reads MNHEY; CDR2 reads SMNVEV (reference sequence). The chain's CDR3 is CASTQQGPNNEQFF. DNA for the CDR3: TGTGCCAGCACCCAACAGGGACCTAACAATGAGCAGTTCTTC.

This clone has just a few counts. CDR3 region: CASSASGFYEQYF. CDR3 DNA: TGTGCCAGCAGCGCCTCAGGATTCTACGAGCAGTACTTC. J is TRBJ2-7 and V is TRBV6-1; D gene uncertain. V dropped 6 bases and J dropped 3 bases, with 12 bases sitting between them. Germline V CDR1 and CDR2: MNHNS, SASEGT. The CDR3 is 13 amino acids.

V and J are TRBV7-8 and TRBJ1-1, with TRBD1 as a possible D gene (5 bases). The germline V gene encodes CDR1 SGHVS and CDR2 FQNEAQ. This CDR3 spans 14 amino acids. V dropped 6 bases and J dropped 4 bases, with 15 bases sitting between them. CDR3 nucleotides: TGTGCCAGCAGTTTCAGGGATCGGAGCACTGAAGCTTTCTTT. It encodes CASSFRDRSTEAFF.

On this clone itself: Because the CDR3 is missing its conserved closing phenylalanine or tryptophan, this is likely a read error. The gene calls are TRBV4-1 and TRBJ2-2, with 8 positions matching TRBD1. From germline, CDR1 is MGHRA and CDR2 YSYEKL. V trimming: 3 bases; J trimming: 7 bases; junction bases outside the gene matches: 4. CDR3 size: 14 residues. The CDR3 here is CASSQTGERGELFV. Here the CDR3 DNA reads TGCGCCAGCAGCCAGACAGGGGAGCGCGGGGAGCTGTTTGTT.

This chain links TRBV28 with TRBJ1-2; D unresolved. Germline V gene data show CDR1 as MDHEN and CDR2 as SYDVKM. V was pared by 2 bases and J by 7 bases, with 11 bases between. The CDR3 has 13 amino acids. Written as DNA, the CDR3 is TGTGCCAGCAGTTTAGGGCAGTGGTCTGGCTACACCTTC. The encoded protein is CASSLGQWSGYTF.

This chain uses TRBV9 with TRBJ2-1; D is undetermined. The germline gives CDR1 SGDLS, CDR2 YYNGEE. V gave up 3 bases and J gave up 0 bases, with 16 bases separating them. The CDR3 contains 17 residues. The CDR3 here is CASSAQLTHTSYNEQFF. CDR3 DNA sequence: TGTGCCAGCAGCGCCCAACTGACACACACCTCCTACAATGAGCAGTTCTTC. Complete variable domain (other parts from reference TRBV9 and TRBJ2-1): DSGVTQTPKHLITATGQRVTLRCSPRSGDLSVYWYQQSLDQGLQFLIQYYNGEERAKGNILERFSAQQFPDLHSELNLSSLELGDSALYFCASSAQLTHTSYNEQFFGPGTRLTVL.

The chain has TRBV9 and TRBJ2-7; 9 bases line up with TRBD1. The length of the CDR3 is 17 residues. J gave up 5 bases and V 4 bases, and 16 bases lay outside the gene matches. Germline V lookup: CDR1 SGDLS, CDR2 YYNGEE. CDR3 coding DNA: TGTGCCAGCAGCCAAACCTTCGGGGGACAGGGTCTGAACGAGCAGTACTTC. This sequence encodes CASSQTFGGQGLNEQYF.

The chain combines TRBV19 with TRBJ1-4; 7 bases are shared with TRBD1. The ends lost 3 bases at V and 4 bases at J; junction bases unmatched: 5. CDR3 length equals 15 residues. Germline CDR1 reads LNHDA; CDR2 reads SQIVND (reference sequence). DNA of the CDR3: TGTGCCAGTAGTATCAGGACAGGCGTTAATGAAAAACTGTTTTTT. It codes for CASSIRTGVNEKLFF.

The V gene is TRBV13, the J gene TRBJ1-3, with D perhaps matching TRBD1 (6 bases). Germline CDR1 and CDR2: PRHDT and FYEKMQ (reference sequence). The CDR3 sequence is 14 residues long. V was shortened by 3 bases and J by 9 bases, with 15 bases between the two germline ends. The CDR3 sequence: CASSFQDRKGTIYF. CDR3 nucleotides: TGTGCCAGCAGCTTTCAGGACAGAAAGGGCACCATATATTTT.

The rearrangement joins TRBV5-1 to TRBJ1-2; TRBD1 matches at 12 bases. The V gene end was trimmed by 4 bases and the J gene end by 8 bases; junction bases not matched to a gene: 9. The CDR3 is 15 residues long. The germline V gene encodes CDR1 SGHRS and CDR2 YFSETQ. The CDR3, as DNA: TGCGCCAGCAGCCTGTTGGGGACAGGGGGCGACGGCTACACCTTC. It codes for CASSLLGTGGDGYTF.

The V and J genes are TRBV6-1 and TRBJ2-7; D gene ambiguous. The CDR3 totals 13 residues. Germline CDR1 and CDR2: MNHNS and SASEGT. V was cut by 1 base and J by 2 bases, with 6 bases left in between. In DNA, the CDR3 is TGTGCCAGCAGTGAAGGCGGCCCCTACGAGCAGTACTTC. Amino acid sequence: CASSEGGPYEQYF.

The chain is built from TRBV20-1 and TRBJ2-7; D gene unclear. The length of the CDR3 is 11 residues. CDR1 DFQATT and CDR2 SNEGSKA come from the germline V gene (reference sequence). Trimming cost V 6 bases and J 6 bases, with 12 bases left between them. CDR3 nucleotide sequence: TGCAGTGCCCTGCTGAACACCGAGCAGTACTTC. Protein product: CSALLNTEQYF.

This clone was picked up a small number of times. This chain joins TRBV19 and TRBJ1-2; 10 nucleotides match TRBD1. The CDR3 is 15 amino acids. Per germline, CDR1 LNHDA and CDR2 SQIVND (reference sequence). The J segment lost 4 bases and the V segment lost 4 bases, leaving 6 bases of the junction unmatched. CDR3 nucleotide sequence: TGTGCCAGTAGTACCTCCGGGACAGGGGTCTATGGCTACACCTTC. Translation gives CASSTSGTGVYGYTF.

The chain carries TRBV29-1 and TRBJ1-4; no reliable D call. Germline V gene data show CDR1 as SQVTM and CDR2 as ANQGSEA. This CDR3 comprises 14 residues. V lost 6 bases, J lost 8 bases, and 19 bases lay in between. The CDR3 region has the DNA TGCAGCGTATCCGGGAGGCCCTTTCGGGAAAAACTGTTTTTT. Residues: CSVSGRPFREKLFF. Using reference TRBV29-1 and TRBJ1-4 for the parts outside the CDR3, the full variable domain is SAVISQKPSRDICQRGTSLTIQCQVDSQVTMMFWYRQQPGQSLTLIATANQGSEATYESGFVIDKFPISRPNLTFSTLTVSNMSPEDSSIYLCSVSGRPFREKLFFGSGTQLSVL.

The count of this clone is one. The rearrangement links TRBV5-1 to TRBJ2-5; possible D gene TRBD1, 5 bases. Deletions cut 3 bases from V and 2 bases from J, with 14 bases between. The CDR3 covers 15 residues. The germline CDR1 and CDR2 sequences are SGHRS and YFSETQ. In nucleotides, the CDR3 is TGCGCCAGCAGCTCTGGACACTTCGTACAAGAGACCCAGTACTTC. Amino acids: CASSSGHFVQETQYF.